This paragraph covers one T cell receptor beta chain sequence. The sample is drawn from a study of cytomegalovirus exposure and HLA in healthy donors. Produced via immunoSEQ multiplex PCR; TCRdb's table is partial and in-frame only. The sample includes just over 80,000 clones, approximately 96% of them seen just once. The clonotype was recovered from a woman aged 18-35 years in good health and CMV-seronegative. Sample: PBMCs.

The DNA of the CDR3 is TGTGCCAGCAGCTTAGCGTTGGGCAGTCTGACGGACTATGGCTACACCTTC. Amino acid sequence: CASSLALGSLTDYGYTF. This chain uses TRBV11-2 with TRBJ1-2; no clear D gene. The CDR3 covers 17 residues. Germline lookup yields CDR1 SGHAT and CDR2 FQNNGV. Between the trimmed V and J ends, which lost 1 base and 3 bases, there was a span of 18 bases.